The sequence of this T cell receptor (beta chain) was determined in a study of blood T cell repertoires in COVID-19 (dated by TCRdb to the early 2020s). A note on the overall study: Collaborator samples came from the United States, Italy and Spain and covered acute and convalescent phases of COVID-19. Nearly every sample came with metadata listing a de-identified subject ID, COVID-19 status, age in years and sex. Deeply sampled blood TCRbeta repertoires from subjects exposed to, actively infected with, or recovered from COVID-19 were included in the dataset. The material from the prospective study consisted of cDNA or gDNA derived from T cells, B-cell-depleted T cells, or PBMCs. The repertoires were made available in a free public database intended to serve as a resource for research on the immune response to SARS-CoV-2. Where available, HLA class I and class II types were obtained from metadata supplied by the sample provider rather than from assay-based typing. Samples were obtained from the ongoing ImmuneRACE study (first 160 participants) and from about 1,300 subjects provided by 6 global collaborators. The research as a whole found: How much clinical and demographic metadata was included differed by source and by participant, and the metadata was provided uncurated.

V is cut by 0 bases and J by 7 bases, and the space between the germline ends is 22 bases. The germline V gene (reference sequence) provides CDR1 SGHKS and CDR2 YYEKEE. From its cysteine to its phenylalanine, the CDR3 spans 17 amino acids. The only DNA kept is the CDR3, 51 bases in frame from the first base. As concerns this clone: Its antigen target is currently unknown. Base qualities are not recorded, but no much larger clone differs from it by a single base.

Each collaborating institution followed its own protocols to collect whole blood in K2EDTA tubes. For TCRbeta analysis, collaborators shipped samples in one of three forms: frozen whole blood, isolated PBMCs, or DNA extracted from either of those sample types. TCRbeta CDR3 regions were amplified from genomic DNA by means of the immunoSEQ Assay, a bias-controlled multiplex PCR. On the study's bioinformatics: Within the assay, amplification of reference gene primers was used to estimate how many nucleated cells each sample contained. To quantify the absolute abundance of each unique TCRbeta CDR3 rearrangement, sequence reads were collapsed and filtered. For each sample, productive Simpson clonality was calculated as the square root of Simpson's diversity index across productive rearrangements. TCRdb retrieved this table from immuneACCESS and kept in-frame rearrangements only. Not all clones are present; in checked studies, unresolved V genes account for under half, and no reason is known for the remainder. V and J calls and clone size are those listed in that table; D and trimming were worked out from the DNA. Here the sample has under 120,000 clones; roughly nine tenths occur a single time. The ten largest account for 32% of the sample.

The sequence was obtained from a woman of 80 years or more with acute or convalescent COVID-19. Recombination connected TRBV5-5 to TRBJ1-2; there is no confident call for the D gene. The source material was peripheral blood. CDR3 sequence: CASSLDSGAPPSSGYTF. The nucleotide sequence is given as TGTGCCAGCAGCTTGGACTCAGGCGCCCCCCCTTCGAGTGGCTACACCTTC.